One sample yielded the 29 T cell receptor beta chains listed below, sequenced in a study of blood T cell repertoires in COVID-19. Profiling relied on immunoSEQ multiplex PCR, and the TCRdb table lists in-frame clones only, not all of them. The profile shows around 130,000 clones, roughly 89% of them singletons. The specimen sequenced was peripheral blood. All receptors derive from a woman in her fifties or sixties with acute or convalescent COVID-19.

The J gene is TRBJ1-6, the V gene TRBV7-3; D gene ambiguous. Trimming stripped 4 bases from V and 8 bases from J, with 12 bases between. CDR3 size: 14 residues. Germline CDR1 SGHTA, CDR2 FQGTGA. The DNA for the CDR3 is TGTGCCAGCAGCTCATCGGCAGGTTATTCACCCCTCCACTTT. It yields the protein CASSSSAGYSPLHF.

This clone was observed a handful of times. V is TRBV9 and J is TRBJ1-2; 8 nucleotides match TRBD1. The ends lost 4 bases at V and 8 bases at J; junction bases unmatched: 13. Germline V gene data show CDR1 as SGDLS and CDR2 as YYNGEE. This CDR3 comprises 15 residues. Written as DNA, the CDR3 is TGTGCCAGCAGCCAACACCTAACAGGGGGAAGGGGCTACACCTTC. Residues: CASSQHLTGGRGYTF.

The chain has TRBV6-5 and TRBJ1-1; no clear D gene. Germline V gives CDR1 MNHEY, CDR2 SVGAGI. CDR3 length: 13 amino acids. V lost 6 bases and J 4 bases, leaving 12 bases between the germline ends. The CDR3: CASSLGEGTEAFF. In nucleotides, the CDR3 is TGTGCCAGCAGCCTCGGGGAGGGCACTGAAGCTTTCTTT.

V and J are TRBV6-5 and TRBJ1-2, with D possibly matching TRBD1 (6 bases). There are 14 residues in the CDR3. V was shortened by 10 bases and J by 3 bases, with 18 bases between the two germline ends. The germline gives CDR1 MNHEY, CDR2 SVGAGI. The CDR3 region is CATQYRVRDYGYTF. DNA for the CDR3: TGTGCCACCCAGTACAGGGTTCGGGACTATGGCTACACCTTC.

The rearrangement joins TRBV7-6 to TRBJ2-1; the match to TRBD1 covers 12 bases. CDR3 size: 16 residues. Germline CDR1 SGHVS, CDR2 FNYEAQ. The trim removed 4 bases at V and 8 bases at J, leaving 9 bases unmatched. In nucleotides, the CDR3 is TGTGCCAGCAGCTCCACCCCGGGACAGGGGGCCTATGAGCAGTTCTTC. This sequence encodes CASSSTPGQGAYEQFF.

There are a few counts of this clone. The V gene is TRBV7-2, the J gene TRBJ1-3; D is possibly TRBD1 (5 bases). V lost 7 bases to trimming and J lost 7 bases, with 11 bases between them. Germline assignment: CDR1 SGHTA and CDR2 FQGNSA. This CDR3 is built from 12 residues. The DNA for the CDR3 is TGTGCCAGCACTACCTCAGGGAACACCATATATTTT. Protein sequence: CASTTSGNTIYF. Complete variable domain (other parts from reference TRBV7-2 and TRBJ1-3): GAGVSQSPSNKVTEKGKDVELRCDPISGHTALYWYRQSLGQGLEFLIYFQGNSAPDKSGLPSDRFSAERTGGSVSTLTIQRTQQEDSAVYLCASTTSGNTIYFGEGSWLTVV.

J is TRBJ1-5 and V is TRBV27; the D is unclear. V lost 6 bases and J lost 3, with 12 bases in between. CDR3 length equals 14 residues. Per germline, CDR1 MNHEY and CDR2 SMNVEV (reference sequence). CDR3 in DNA: TGTGCCAGCAGGGGAGGGCAGTTCAATCAGCCCCAGCATTTT. Amino acids: CASRGGQFNQPQHF.

The chain employs TRBV5-1 and TRBJ2-5, with a possible D match to TRBD2 (6 bases). The CDR3 covers 14 residues. The germline gives CDR1 SGHRS, CDR2 YFSETQ. The germline V and J ends were trimmed by 4 bases and 1 base, with 11 bases remaining between them. The CDR3 is CASSPGDGQETQYF. Here the CDR3 DNA reads TGCGCCAGCAGCCCGGGGGACGGCCAAGAGACCCAGTACTTC.

The J gene is TRBJ1-2, the V gene TRBV7-2; no firm D call. The V end lost 7 bases, the J end lost 1 base, and 4 bases lay between the germline ends. CDR3 size: 11 residues. Germline V CDR1 and CDR2: SGHTA, FQGNSA. In nucleotides, the CDR3 is TGTGCCAGCACCATTAACTATGGCTACACCTTC. Its protein product is CASTINYGYTF.

The chain has TRBV2 and TRBJ1-5; 7 bases fit TRBD1. Germline loops: CDR1 SNHLY, CDR2 FYNNEI. Trimming took 2 bases from V and 5 from J; bases not matched to a gene: 3. The CDR3 spans 14 residues. The CDR3 reads CASSERRGHQPQHF. The DNA of the CDR3 is TGTGCCAGCAGTGAACGAAGGGGGCATCAGCCCCAGCATTTT. Looking up the rest from reference TRBV2 and TRBJ1-5 gives the full variable domain: EPEVTQTPSHQVTQMGQEVILRCVPISNHLYFYWYRQILGQKVEFLVSFYNNEISEKSEIFDDQFSVERPDGSNFTLKIRSTKLEDSAMYFCASSERRGHQPQHFGDGTRLSIL.

J is TRBJ1-6 and V is TRBV5-1; weak D call: TRBD1 (6 bases). CDR1 SGHRS and CDR2 YFSETQ come from the germline V gene. Trimming took 5 bases from V and 1 from J, leaving 13 bases between them. The CDR3 runs 16 residues. The CDR3 nucleotides read TGCGCCAGCAGACCAGGGGATGGGTCCTATAATTCACCCCTCCACTTT. This gives the protein CASRPGDGSYNSPLHF.

The chain couples TRBV13 to TRBJ1-2, with 11 bases fitting TRBD1. The CDR3 length is 14 residues. Trimming at V came to 5 bases and at J to 8 bases, leaving 7 bases not matched to a gene. Germline CDR1 is PRHDT and CDR2 is FYEKMQ (reference sequence). CDR3 DNA sequence: TGTGCCAGCAGCCCGGGACAGGGGGAGGAAGGCTACACCTTC. Translating it yields CASSPGQGEEGYTF.

This clone has a single count. The chain combines TRBV27 with TRBJ1-2; 9 bases match TRBD1. Germline V gene lookup returns CDR1 MNHEY and CDR2 SMNVEV (reference sequence). J was trimmed by 4 bases and V by 6 bases; bases with no gene match: 18. The CDR3 has 18 residues. This chain's CDR3 is CASSPSRLTGGGLYGYTF. The DNA of the CDR3 is TGTGCCAGCAGCCCCAGTCGTCTCACAGGGGGCGGGCTCTATGGCTACACCTTC.

The chain is built from TRBV7-6 and TRBJ2-7; no definite D call. CDR1 and CDR2 (germline): SGHVS, FNYEAQ. This CDR3 comprises 14 residues. The V end was cut by 5 bases, the J end by 2 bases, with 13 bases between. The CDR3: CASSARPGAYEQYF. CDR3 sequence (DNA): TGTGCCAGCAGCGCCCGCCCGGGTGCCTACGAGCAGTACTTC.

This chain's CDR3 is CASSFAGRMGSPLHF. The CDR3 bases are TGTGCCAGCAGCTTCGCGGGAAGGATGGGTTCACCCCTCCACTTT. The V and J genes are TRBV5-6 and TRBJ1-6; no clear D. The germline V gene encodes CDR1 SGHDT and CDR2 YYEEEE. The CDR3 contains 15 residues. V was pared by 2 bases and J by 9 bases, with 15 bases between.

The rearrangement links TRBV27 to TRBJ1-1, with D possibly TRBD1 on 6 matching bases. The CDR3 is made up of 16 amino acids. In germline, CDR1 is MNHEY, CDR2 SMNVEV (reference sequence). Between the trimmed V and J ends, which lost 6 bases and 4 bases, there was a span of 21 bases. As DNA, the CDR3 is TGTGCCAGCAGCCTATCCCCTTCAGGGGTGAGCACTGAAGCTTTCTTT. Its protein is CASSLSPSGVSTEAFF.

This rearrangement joins TRBV25-1 to TRBJ2-1; the D gene is possibly TRBD1 (5 bases). The CDR3 runs 15 residues. CDR1 and CDR2 from the germline V gene are MGHDK and SYGVNS. The V gene lost 5 bases and the J gene lost 9 bases, with 20 bases spanning the gap. The CDR3 region is CASSTRPTLGAEQFF. In DNA, the CDR3 is TGTGCCAGCAGTACCCGCCCCACTCTTGGGGCTGAGCAGTTCTTC.

V and J are TRBV25-1 and TRBJ1-1; D is ambiguous. V lost 6 bases and J 5 bases, leaving 4 bases between the germline ends. Germline V lookup: CDR1 MGHDK, CDR2 SYGVNS. CDR3 length: 10 amino acids. The CDR3 loop is CASSRTEAFF. CDR3 bases: TGTGCCAGCAGCCGGACTGAAGCTTTCTTT.

The chain combines TRBV11-3 with TRBJ1-6, with 8 bases identical to TRBD1. The germline CDR1 and CDR2 sequences are SGHNT and YENEEA. The CDR3 has 16 amino acids. Trimming cost V 6 bases and J 9 bases; bases outside gene matches: 13. As DNA, the CDR3 is TGTGCCAGCAGTCAAACTCCCGGACAGGGATCTTCACCCCTCCACTTT. Protein: CASSQTPGQGSSPLHF. The whole variable domain, filled in from reference TRBV11-3 and TRBJ1-6, reads EAGVVQSPRYKIIEKKQPVAFWCNPISGHNTLYWYLQNLGQGPELLIRYENEEAVDDSQLPKDRFSAERLKGVDSTLKIQPAELGDSAVYLCASSQTPGQGSSPLHFGNGTRLTVT.

This clone has a single count. The gene calls are TRBV6-1 and TRBJ1-2; the match to TRBD1 covers 7 bases. CDR1 and CDR2 (germline): MNHNS, SASEGT. This CDR3 comprises 15 residues. V gave up 2 bases and J gave up 6 bases; unmatched junction bases: 9. CDR3 nucleotide sequence: TGTGCCAGCAGTGAATTGGGCAGGGGGATCGATGGCTACACCTTC. Translated: CASSELGRGIDGYTF.

The V and J genes are TRBV15 and TRBJ1-1; 8 nucleotides align to TRBD1. The CDR3 is 17 amino acids. Trimming removed 2 bases from V and 4 bases from J; junction bases left unmatched: 12. In germline, CDR1 is LNHNV, CDR2 YYDKDF (reference sequence). CDR3 amino acids: CATSRSGTGASGTEAFF. CDR3 DNA: TGTGCCACCAGCAGATCCGGGACAGGCGCGTCTGGCACTGAAGCTTTCTTT.

This chain uses TRBV11-2 with TRBJ2-1, with 8 bases fitting TRBD2. Per the germline V gene, CDR1 is SGHAT and CDR2 is FQNNGV. The CDR3 has 15 amino acids. Trimming took 5 bases from V and 9 from J; bases not matched to a gene: 12. The CDR3, as DNA: TGTGCCAGCAGCGCCCGACTGGACGGGGGGGGTGAGCAGTTCTTC. Translating gives CASSARLDGGGEQFF.

The rearrangement links TRBV11-2 to TRBJ2-3; 8 bases align to TRBD2. The CDR3 has 14 amino acids. J lost 2 bases, V lost 8 bases, and 6 bases had no gene match. Germline V gene data show CDR1 as SGHAT and CDR2 as FQNNGV. The CDR3 region is CASQKRGLTDTQYF. DNA of the CDR3: TGTGCCAGCCAAAAGCGGGGGCTCACAGATACGCAGTATTTT.

The rearrangement links TRBV18 to TRBJ2-4, with D maybe TRBD2 (5 bases). This CDR3 region has 16 residues. Deletions cut 3 bases from V and 3 bases from J, with 15 bases between. CDR1 and CDR2 (germline): KGHSH, LQKENI. The CDR3 coding sequence is TGTGCCAGCTCACCCTCTAGCACGACGGGCAAAAACATTCAGTACTTC. It yields the protein CASSPSSTTGKNIQYF.

This chain joins TRBV7-2 and TRBJ1-1, with D possibly being TRBD1 (5 bases). In germline, CDR1 is SGHTA, CDR2 FQGNSA. The CDR3 is 14 amino acids. The ends were cut back, 3 bases at V and 5 bases at J, with 13 bases in the middle. CDR3 protein: CASSFGQAGTEAFF. The CDR3 bases are TGTGCCAGCAGCTTCGGACAAGCGGGTACTGAAGCTTTCTTT.

In its sample, this clone was seen a few times. The V call is TRBV6-6, the J call TRBJ2-3; D might be TRBD2 (7 bases). The germline CDR1 and CDR2 sequences are MNHNY and SVGAGI (reference sequence). V was pared by 5 bases and J by 1 base, with 22 bases between. The CDR3 extends over 18 amino acids. Written as DNA, the CDR3 is TGTGCCAGCAGTCCCCTACGGGGTCTAGGGGGGGGCACAGATACGCAGTATTTT. This sequence encodes CASSPLRGLGGGTDTQYF.

The chain has TRBV29-1 and TRBJ2-5, with TRBD1 identical over 7 bases. Germline V gene sequence: CDR1 SQVTM, CDR2 ANQGSEA. Trimming cost V 5 bases and J 5 bases; bases outside gene matches: 8. The length of the CDR3 is 13 residues. DNA of the CDR3: TGCAGCGTTATCCGGACAGGTTTGGAGACCCAGTACTTC. This codes for CSVIRTGLETQYF.

V gene TRBV5-1 combines with J gene TRBJ2-3; 10 nucleotides align to TRBD2. The CDR3 runs to 16 residues. Trimming took 4 bases from V and 4 from J; bases not matched to a gene: 9. The germline CDR1 and CDR2 sequences are SGHRS and YFSETQ. The CDR3 nucleotides read TGCGCCAGCAGCCCGGGGGCTAGCGGGAGTGCAGATACGCAGTATTTT. The encoded protein is CASSPGASGSADTQYF.

The chain carries TRBV19 and TRBJ1-3; D gene unclear. Per germline, CDR1 LNHDA and CDR2 SQIVND (reference sequence). CDR3 size: 14 residues. Trimming stripped 9 bases from V and 0 bases from J, with 12 bases between. The CDR3 region has the DNA TGTGCCAGCTCTAGAGTTGACTCTGGAAACACCATATATTTT. Its protein product is CASSRVDSGNTIYF. The full variable domain, rest sourced from reference TRBV19 and TRBJ1-3, is DGGITQSPKYLFRKEGQNVTLSCEQNLNHDAMYWYRQDPGQGLRLIYYSQIVNDFQKGDIAEGYSVSREKKESFPLTVTSAQKNPTAFYLCASSRVDSGNTIYFGEGSWLTVV.